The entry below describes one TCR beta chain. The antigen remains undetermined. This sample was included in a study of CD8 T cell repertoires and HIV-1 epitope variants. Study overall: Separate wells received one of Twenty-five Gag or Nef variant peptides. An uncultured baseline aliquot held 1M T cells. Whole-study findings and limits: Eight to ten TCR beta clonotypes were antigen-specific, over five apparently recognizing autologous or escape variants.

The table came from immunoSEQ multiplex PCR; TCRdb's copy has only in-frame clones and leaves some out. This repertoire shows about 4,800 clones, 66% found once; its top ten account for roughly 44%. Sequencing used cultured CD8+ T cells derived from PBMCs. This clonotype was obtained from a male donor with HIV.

This CDR3 reads CASSPGTSGSYEQYF. The CDR3 region has the DNA TGTGCCAGCAGTCCCGGGACTAGCGGCTCCTACGAGCAGTACTTC. The chain links TRBV6-1 to TRBJ2-7; 11 bases align to TRBD2. The CDR3 has 15 amino acids. Germline-derived CDR1 and CDR2 are MNHNS and SASEGT. V was clipped by 5 bases and J by 0 bases; unmatched bases: 3.